This T cell receptor beta chain is drawn from a study of T cell responses to AZD1222 COVID-19 vaccine. Study overall: Timing groups of about 4 and about 12 weeks for second doses were pooled.

CDR1 is LGHDT, CDR2 YNNKEL, per germline (reference sequence). Trimming removed 2 bases at V and 4 bases at J, with 10 bases between. This CDR3 has 14 amino acids. Repertoires were generated with immunoSEQ multiplex PCR, while TCRdb's copy carries only in-frame clones and drops some. The sample records tens of thousands of clones, roughly 75% being singletons. General study points: Elevations in Spike-specific TCR breadth and depth followed administration of two AZD1222 doses. Baseline serostatus was positive in only six AZD1222 recipients.

Of note for this clone: As yet, its antigen is unknown.

Sequencing was performed on peripheral blood, taken on day 0 of AZD1222 vaccination. The TCR originated in an adult in good health. The rearrangement links TRBV3-1 (or the pseudogene TRBV3-2) to TRBJ2-3; D may match TRBD1 or TRBD2 (5 bases each). As DNA, the CDR3 is TGTGCCAGCAGCCAACCACTAGGGGCAGATACGCAGTATTTT. Translation gives CASSQPLGADTQYF.